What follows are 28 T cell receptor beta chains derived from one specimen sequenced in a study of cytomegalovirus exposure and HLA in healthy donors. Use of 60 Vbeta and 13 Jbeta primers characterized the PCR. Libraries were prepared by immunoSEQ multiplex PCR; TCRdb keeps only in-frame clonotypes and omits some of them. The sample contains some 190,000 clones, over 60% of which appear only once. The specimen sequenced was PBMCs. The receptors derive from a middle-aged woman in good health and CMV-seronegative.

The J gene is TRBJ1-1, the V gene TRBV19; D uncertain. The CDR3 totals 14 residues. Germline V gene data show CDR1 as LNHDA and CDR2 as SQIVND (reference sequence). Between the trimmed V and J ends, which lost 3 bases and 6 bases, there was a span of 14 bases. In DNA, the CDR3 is TGTGCCAGTAGTATCAGTTCCGAGGTGGCTGAAGCTTTCTTT. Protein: CASSISSEVAEAFF.

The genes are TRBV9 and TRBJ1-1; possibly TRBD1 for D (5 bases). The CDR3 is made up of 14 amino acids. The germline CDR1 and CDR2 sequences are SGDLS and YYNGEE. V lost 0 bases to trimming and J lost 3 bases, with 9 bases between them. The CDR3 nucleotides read TGTGCCAGCAGCGTAGACAGCAGGGACACTGAAGCTTTCTTT. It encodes CASSVDSRDTEAFF.

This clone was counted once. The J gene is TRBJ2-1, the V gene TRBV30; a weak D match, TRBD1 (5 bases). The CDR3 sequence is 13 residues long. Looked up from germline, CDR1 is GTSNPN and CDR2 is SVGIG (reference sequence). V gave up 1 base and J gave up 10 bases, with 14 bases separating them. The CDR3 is CAWSGQGVGEQFF. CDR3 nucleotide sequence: TGTGCCTGGAGTGGACAAGGGGTGGGCGAGCAGTTCTTC.

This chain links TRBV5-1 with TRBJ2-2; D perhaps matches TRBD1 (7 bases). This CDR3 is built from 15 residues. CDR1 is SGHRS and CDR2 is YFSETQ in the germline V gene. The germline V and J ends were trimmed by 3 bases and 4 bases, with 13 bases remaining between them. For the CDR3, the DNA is TGCGCCAGCAGCTCCAGACAGGGAGGCACCGGGGAGCTGTTTTTT. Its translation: CASSSRQGGTGELFF.

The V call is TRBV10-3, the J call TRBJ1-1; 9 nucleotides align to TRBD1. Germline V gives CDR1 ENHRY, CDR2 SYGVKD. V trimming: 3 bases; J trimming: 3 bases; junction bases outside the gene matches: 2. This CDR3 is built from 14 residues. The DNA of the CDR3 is TGTGCCATCAGTGATAGGACAGGGGACACTGAAGCTTTCTTT. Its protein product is CAISDRTGDTEAFF.

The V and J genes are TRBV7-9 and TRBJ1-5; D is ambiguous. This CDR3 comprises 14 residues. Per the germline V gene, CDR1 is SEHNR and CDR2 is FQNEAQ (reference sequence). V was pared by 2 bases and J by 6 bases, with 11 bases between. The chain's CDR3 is CASSLQGESQPQHF. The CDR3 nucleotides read TGTGCCAGCAGCTTACAAGGAGAAAGTCAGCCCCAGCATTTT.

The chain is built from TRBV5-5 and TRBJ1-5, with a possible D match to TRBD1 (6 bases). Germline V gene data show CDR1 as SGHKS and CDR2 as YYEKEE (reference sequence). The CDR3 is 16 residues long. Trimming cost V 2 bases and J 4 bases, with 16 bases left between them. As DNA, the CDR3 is TGTGCCAGCAGCTTAGGACTTCGGGACAATAATCAGCCCCAGCATTTT. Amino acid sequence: CASSLGLRDNNQPQHF.

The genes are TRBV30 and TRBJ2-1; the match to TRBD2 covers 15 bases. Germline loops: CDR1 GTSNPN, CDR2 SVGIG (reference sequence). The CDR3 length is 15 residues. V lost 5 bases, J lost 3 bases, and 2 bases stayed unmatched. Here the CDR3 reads CAWQGLAGGYNEQFF. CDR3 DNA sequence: TGTGCCTGGCAGGGACTAGCGGGAGGCTACAATGAGCAGTTCTTC.

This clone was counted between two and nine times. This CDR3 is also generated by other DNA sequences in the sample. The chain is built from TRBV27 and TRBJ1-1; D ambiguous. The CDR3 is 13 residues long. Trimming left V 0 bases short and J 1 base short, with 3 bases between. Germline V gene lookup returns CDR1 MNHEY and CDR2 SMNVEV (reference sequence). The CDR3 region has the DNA TGTGCCAGCAGTTTATCGAGGAACACTGAAGCTTTCTTT. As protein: CASSLSRNTEAFF.

The CDR3 coding sequence is TGTGCCAGCACTACCCCTAGCGGGAGCTCCTACGAGCAGTACTTC. Amino acid sequence: CASTTPSGSSYEQYF. The chain couples TRBV28 to TRBJ2-7; 10 nucleotides line up with TRBD2. The CDR3 totals 15 residues. Germline V gene data show CDR1 as MDHEN and CDR2 as SYDVKM. V dropped 7 bases and J dropped 0; count of bases not matched to a gene: 6.

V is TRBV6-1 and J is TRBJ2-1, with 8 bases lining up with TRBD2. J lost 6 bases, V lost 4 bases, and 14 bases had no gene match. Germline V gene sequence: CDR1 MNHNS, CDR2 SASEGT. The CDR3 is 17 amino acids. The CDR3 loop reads CASSGETGGPSSNEQFF. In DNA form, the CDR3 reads TGTGCCAGCAGTGGGGAGACGGGAGGGCCCTCTAGCAATGAGCAGTTCTTC.

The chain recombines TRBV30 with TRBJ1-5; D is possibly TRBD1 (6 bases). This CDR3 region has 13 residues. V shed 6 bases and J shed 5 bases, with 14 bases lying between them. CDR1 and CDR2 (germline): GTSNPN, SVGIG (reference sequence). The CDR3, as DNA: TGTGCCTGCGCGACAGGATCCGATCAGCCCCAGCATTTT. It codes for CACATGSDQPQHF. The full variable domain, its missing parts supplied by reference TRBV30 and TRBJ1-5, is SQTIHQWPATLVQPVGSPLSLECTVEGTSNPNLYWYRQAAGRGLQLLFYSVGIGQISSEVPQNLSASRPQDRQFILSSKKLLLSDSGFYLCACATGSDQPQHFGDGTRLSIL.

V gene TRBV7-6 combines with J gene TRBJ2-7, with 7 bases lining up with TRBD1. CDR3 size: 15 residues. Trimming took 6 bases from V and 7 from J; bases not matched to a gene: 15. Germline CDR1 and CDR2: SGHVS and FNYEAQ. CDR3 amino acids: CASSLTGTVASEQYF. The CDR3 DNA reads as TGTGCCAGCAGTCTGACCGGGACAGTAGCCTCTGAGCAGTACTTC.

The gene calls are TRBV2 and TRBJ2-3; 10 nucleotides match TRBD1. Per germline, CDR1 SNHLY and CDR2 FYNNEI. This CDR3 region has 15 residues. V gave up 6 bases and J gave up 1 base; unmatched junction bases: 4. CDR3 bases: TGTGCCAGCAGAAAGACAGGGGGCGGCACAGATACGCAGTATTTT. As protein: CASRKTGGGTDTQYF.

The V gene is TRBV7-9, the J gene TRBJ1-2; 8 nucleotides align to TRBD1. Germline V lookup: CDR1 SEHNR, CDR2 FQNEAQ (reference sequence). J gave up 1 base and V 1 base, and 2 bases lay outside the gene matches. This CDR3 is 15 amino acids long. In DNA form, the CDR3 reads TGTGCCAGCAGCTTAGACAGGGGGAATAACTATGGCTACACCTTC. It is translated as CASSLDRGNNYGYTF.

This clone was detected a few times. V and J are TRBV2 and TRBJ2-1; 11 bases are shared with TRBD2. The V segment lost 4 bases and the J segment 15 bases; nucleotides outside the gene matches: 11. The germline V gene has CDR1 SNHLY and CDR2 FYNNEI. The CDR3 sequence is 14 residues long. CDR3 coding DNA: TGTGCCAGCAGTGTAGCTAGCGGGAGGTCTATTGGGTTCTTC. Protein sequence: CASSVASGRSIGFF.

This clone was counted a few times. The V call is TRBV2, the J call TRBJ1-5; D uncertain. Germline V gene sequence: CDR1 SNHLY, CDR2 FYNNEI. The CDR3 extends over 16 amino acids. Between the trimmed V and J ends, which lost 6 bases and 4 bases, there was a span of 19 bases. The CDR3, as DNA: TGTGCCAGCAGACCTGGGAGGGAAGGGCTAAATCAGCCCCAGCATTTT. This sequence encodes CASRPGREGLNQPQHF.

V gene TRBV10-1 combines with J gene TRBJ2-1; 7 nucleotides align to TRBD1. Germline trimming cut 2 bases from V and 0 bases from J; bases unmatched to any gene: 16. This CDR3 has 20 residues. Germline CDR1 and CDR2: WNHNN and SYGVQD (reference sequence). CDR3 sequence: CASSEPRGRGYSLSYNEQFF. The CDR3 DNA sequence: TGCGCCAGCAGTGAGCCCCGCGGCAGGGGGTACTCCCTCTCCTACAATGAGCAGTTCTTC.

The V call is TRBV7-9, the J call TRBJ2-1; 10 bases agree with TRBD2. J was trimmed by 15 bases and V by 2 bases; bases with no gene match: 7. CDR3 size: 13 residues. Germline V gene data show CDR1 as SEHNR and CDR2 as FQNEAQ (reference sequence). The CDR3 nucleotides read TGTGCCAGCAGCTTACTAGCGGGAGAGCTCCCGTTCTTC. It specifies CASSLLAGELPFF.

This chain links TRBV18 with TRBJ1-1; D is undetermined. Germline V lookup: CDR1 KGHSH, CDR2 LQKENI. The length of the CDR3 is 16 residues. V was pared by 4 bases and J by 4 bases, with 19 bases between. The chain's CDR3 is CASSQLSGVAGTEAFF. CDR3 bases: TGTGCCAGCTCACAGTTAAGCGGGGTGGCGGGCACTGAAGCTTTCTTT.

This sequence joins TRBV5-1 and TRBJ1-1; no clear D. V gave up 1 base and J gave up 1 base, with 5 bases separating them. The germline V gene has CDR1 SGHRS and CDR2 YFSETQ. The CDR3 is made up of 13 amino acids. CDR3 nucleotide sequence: TGCGCCAGCAGCTTGACTTGGAACACTGAAGCTTTCTTT. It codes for CASSLTWNTEAFF.

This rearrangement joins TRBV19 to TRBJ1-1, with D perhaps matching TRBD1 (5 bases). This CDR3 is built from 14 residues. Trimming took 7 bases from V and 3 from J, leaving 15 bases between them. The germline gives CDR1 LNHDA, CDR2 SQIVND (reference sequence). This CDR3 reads CASMGTLRDTEAFF. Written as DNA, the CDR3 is TGTGCCAGTATGGGGACTCTCCGAGACACTGAAGCTTTCTTT.

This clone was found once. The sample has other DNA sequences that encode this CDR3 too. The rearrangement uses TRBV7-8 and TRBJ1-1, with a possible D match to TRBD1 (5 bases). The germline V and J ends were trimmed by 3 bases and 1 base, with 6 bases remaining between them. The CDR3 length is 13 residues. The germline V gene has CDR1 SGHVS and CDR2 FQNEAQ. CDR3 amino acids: CASSFQGNTEAFF. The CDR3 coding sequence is TGTGCCAGCAGCTTTCAGGGGAACACTGAAGCTTTCTTT. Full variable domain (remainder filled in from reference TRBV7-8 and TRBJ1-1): GAGVSQSPRYKVAKRGQDVALRCDPISGHVSLFWYQQALGQGPEFLTYFQNEAQLDKSGLPSDRFFAERPEGSVSTLKIQRTQQEDSAVYLCASSFQGNTEAFFGQGTRLTVV.

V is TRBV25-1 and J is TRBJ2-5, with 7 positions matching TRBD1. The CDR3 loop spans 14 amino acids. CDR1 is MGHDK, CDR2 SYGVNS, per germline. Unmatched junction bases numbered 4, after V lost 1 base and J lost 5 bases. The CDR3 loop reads CASSEFKGAETQYF. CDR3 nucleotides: TGTGCCAGCAGTGAATTCAAGGGGGCCGAGACCCAGTACTTC.

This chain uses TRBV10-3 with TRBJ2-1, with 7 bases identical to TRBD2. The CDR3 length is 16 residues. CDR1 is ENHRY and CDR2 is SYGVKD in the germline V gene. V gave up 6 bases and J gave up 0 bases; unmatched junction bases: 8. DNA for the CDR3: TGTGCCATCAGAGATCCTAGCGGAACCTCCTACAATGAGCAGTTCTTC. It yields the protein CAIRDPSGTSYNEQFF.

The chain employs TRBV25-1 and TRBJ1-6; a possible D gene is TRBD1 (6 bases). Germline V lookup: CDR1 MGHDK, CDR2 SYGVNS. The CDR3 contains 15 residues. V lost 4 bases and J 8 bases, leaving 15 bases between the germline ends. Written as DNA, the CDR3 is TGTGCCAGCAGTGTAGATACAGGGTTTGATTCACCCCTCCACTTT. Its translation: CASSVDTGFDSPLHF.

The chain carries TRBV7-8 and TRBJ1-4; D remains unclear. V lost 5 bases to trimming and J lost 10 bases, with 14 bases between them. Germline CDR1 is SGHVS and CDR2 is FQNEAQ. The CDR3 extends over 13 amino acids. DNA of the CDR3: TGTGCCAGCAGCACAGAACGGTTTGGAAAACTGTTTTTT. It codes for CASSTERFGKLFF.

CDR3: CASSQDAGGNYGYTF. DNA for the CDR3: TGTGCCAGCAGCCAAGATGCTGGGGGGAACTATGGCTACACCTTC. This chain uses TRBV14 with TRBJ1-2, with D possibly being TRBD1 (5 bases). CDR3 length: 15 residues. The germline V gene has CDR1 SGHDN and CDR2 FVKESK. V dropped 0 bases and J dropped 2 bases, with 10 bases sitting between them.